This is a list of T cell receptor beta chains from one sample in a study of beta chain features in type 1 diabetes. Produced via immunoSEQ multiplex PCR; TCRdb's table is partial and in-frame only. This sample yields more than 300,000 clones, of which around 13% are seen a single time; more than 0.015% belongs to the top ten. The sequenced material came from naive CD4+ T cells from blood. Receptors were obtained from a man younger than 30 in good health. Each CDR3 is given with its conserved first and last residue. The D gene is left open where the match is weak. Not every row has a clone size; where given, it reads once, few, many or a size class.

TRBJ1-1	few	TRBV7-2	15	TRBD1	TGTGCCAGCAGCTTATGGGGACAGGCTGTAAATGAAGCTTTCTTT	CASSLWGQAVNEAFF
TRBJ2-7	-	TRBV18	16	TRBD2	TGTGCCAGCTCACTAAGGGCAGTAGCGGGGATCTACGAGCAGTACTTC	CASSLRAVAGIYEQYF
TRBJ2-4	few	TRBV28	16	TRBD1	TGTGCCAGCAGCGACCTACAGGGGCTAGCCAAAAACATTCAGTACTTC	CASSDLQGLAKNIQYF
TRBJ2-5	few	TRBV19	12	-	TGTGCCAGCCGGGGAGGCATAGAGACCCAGTACTTC	CASRGGIETQYF
TRBJ2-6	few	TRBV14	17	-	TGTGCCAGCAGCCGGGACTCTGGGGGCTCTGGGGCCAACGTCCTGACTTTC	CASSRDSGGSGANVLTF
TRBJ1-2	many	TRBV29-1	12	-	TGCAGCGGCCCAACATCTAACTATGGCTACACCTTC	CSGPTSNYGYTF
TRBJ2-3	few	TRBV7-3	15	-	TGTGCCAGCAGCTCGGGACTTCTTAGCACAGATACGCAGTATTTT	CASSSGLLSTDTQYF
TRBJ1-1	few	TRBV5-1	13	-	TGCGCCAGCAGCTTGGAGAGGAACACTGAAGCTTTCTTT	CASSLERNTEAFF
TRBJ1-5	-	TRBV10-3	16	TRBD1	TGTGCCATCGGGGTGCCAGGGGGGAATAGCAATCAGCCCCAGCATTTT	CAIGVPGGNSNQPQHF
TRBJ2-3	few	TRBV28	13	-	TGTGCCAGCCAATCCCCCGGGGAGGATACGCAGTATTTT	CASQSPGEDTQYF
TRBJ2-3	-	TRBV4-3	16	-	TGCGCCAGCAGCCAAGAGTCAGGGACTAGCACAGATACGCAGTATTTT	CASSQESGTSTDTQYF
TRBJ1-2	-	TRBV4-3	15	TRBD1	TGCGCCAGCAGCCAGGACGGGGCAGGGGGTAGGAGCTACACCTTC	CASSQDGAGGRSYTF
TRBJ1-1	few	TRBV5-1	18	-	TGCGCCAGCAGCTTGGCCCCCGTCGGGCCCGGGATGAACACTGAAGCTTTCTTT	CASSLAPVGPGMNTEAFF
TRBJ2-6	many	TRBV29-1	17	TRBD2	TGCAGCACTGCCCAGGTAGCGGGTGGCTCTGGGGCCAACGTCCTGACTTTC	CSTAQVAGGSGANVLTF
TRBJ1-2	-	TRBV6-5	13	TRBD1	TGTGCCAGCAGTTACCGGGACAGCTATGGCTACACCTTC	CASSYRDSYGYTF
TRBJ2-3	-	TRBV5-1	15	-	TGCGCCAGCAGCTTGGTAGGGACTGACACTAATACGCAGTATTTT	CASSLVGTDTNTQYF
TRBJ2-3	-	TRBV7-3	15	TRBD2	TGTGCCAGCAGCTTAACTAGCGGGAGCACAGATACGCAGTATTTT	CASSLTSGSTDTQYF
TRBJ1-6	-	TRBV25-1	16	TRBD1	TGTGCCAGCAGTAATCCCGGGACAGGGTCAAGCTCACCCCTCCACTTT	CASSNPGTGSSSPLHF
TRBJ1-4	-	TRBV2	13	TRBD1	TGTGCCAGCGGAGACAGGGGGCGCGAAAAACTGTTTTTT	CASGDRGREKLFF
TRBJ2-3	-	TRBV28	17	TRBD1	TGTGCCAGCAGCTCTACCTGGGACAGCCTGAGCACAGATACGCAGTATTTT	CASSSTWDSLSTDTQYF
TRBJ2-2	few	TRBV30	14	-	TGTGCCTGGATTTCGACTAGTACAACCGGGGAGCTGTTTTTT	CAWISTSTTGELFF
TRBJ2-1	few	TRBV11-2	15	-	TGTGCCAGCAGCTGGTCCCGGGGGGCTGGAAATGAGCAGTTCTTC	CASSWSRGAGNEQFF
TRBJ2-7	-	TRBV13	19	TRBD2	TGTGCCAGCAGCTTAGAGGGGCGGCTAGCGGGAGCCTCTTCAAGCGAGCAGTACTTC	CASSLEGRLAGASSSEQYF
TRBJ1-5	few	TRBV5-1	15	TRBD1	TGCGCCAGCAGCTTCCAGGGGGGTGAAGCTCAGCCCCAGCATTTT	CASSFQGGEAQPQHF
TRBJ2-7	-	TRBV19	13	-	TGTGCCAGTAGTATGGGCAGGGCTTACGAGCAGTACTTC	CASSMGRAYEQYF
TRBJ2-3	-	TRBV4-3	15	TRBD1	TGCGCCAGCAGCCTCAGGGGGGACAGGGAGGATACGCAGTATTTT	CASSLRGDREDTQYF
TRBJ1-5	few	TRBV30	11	-	TGTGCCTGGAGTACAGGCCAGCCCCAGCATTTT	CAWSTGQPQHF
TRBJ2-7	-	TRBV7-2	14	TRBD1	TGTGCCAGCAGCACCGGGACAGGACCCTACGAGCAGTACTTC	CASSTGTGPYEQYF
TRBJ2-1	-	TRBV11-2	12	-	TGTGCCAGCAGCTTAGTCGGTCATGAGCAGTTCTTC	CASSLVGHEQFF
TRBJ1-6	few	TRBV9	16	TRBD1	TGTGCCAGCAGCTTATCCGGGACAGGGGAAAATTCACCCCTCCACTTT	CASSLSGTGENSPLHF
TRBJ2-7	few	TRBV6-6	15	-	TGTGCCAGCAGCCACGGAGAGGGTTGGGAGGACGAGCAGTACTTC	CASSHGEGWEDEQYF
TRBJ2-5	-	TRBV9	16	TRBD2	TGTGCCAGCAGCGTAGGGGGCGGGGGGGTCCAAGAGACCCAGTACTTC	CASSVGGGGVQETQYF
TRBJ2-5	-	TRBV7-8	12	-	TGTGCCAGCAGGCGGGGCCAAGAGACCCAGTACTTC	CASRRGQETQYF
TRBJ1-5	few	TRBV7-9	13	-	TGTGCCAGCAGCCGGACAGTCAATCAGCCCCAGCATTTT	CASSRTVNQPQHF
TRBJ1-1	-	TRBV6-5	15	-	TGTGCCAGCAGTTACGGTCCGAGCGGGGACACTGAAGCTTTCTTT	CASSYGPSGDTEAFF
TRBJ1-5	-	TRBV10-3	12	-	TGTGCCAGCGGGGGTAACGATCAGCCCCAGCATTTT	CASGGNDQPQHF
TRBJ1-2	few	TRBV6-5	13	TRBD1	TGTGCCATCGAGGACAGGGACGGCTATGGCTACACCTTC	CAIEDRDGYGYTF
TRBJ2-7	few	TRBV18	14	-	TGTGCCAGCTCACACCGTGTACTCCCCTACGAGCAGTACTTC	CASSHRVLPYEQYF
TRBJ1-2	many	TRBV29-1	14	-	TGCAGCGCCGGACGACAGGCCTCTAACTATGGCTACACCTTC	CSAGRQASNYGYTF
TRBJ1-4	-	TRBV30	16	TRBD1	TGTGCCTGGAGTGGGAGACAGGGGAAAACTAATGAAAAACTGTTTTTT	CAWSGRQGKTNEKLFF
TRBJ1-2	few	TRBV5-4	15	TRBD1	TGTGCCAGCAGCATGTCCAGGGGACAGATCTATGGCTACACCTTC	CASSMSRGQIYGYTF
TRBJ2-3	few	TRBV7-2	15	TRBD1	TGTGCCAGCAGGATGGGGACAGCAAGCACAGATACGCAGTATTTT	CASRMGTASTDTQYF
TRBJ2-5	few	TRBV5-4	15	TRBD1	TGTGCCAGCAGCTCGGGACAGGTAGAGGGAGAGACCCAGTACTTC	CASSSGQVEGETQYF